This TCR beta chain was recorded in a study of breast tumors, draining lymph nodes, adjacent tissues. Broader study findings: Luminal-like breast cancer showed significantly higher tumor–nontumor repertoire similarity than basal-like. Tumor repertoires ranked between lymph nodes and nontumor tissue in diversity, with V and J gene preferences. Findings are consistent with lymph node origin and intratumoral expansion of most tumor T cells. Tumor T cell lymph node origin was a supported hypothesis, not proven.

This clonotype was recorded at least ten times. What it recognizes is unknown. From the multiplex PCR reads, TCRdb called clonotypes with MiXCR, one entry per CDR3 protein. The sample includes 150,000 to 250,000 distinct CDR3 sequences, 31% of them seen just once. CDR1 and CDR2 from the germline V gene are KGHDR and SFDVKD. J lost 2 bases, V lost 5 bases, and 7 bases had no gene match. This CDR3 is built from 15 residues. Axillary draining lymph nodes of breast cancer patients supplied the node samples. The chain carries TRBV24-1 and TRBJ2-5; TRBD1 agrees at 7 bases. The TCR sequence derives from a female donor with breast cancer. Some clones in this sample may be carry-over from other donors' samples. Specimen: axillary lymph node tissue. CDR3 nucleotides: TGTGCCACCAGTGGGGCAGGGGGAAGTCAAGAGACCCAGTACTTC. Translated, it gives CATSGAGGSQETQYF.